These T cell receptor beta chains were read from a single sample in a study of OX40 agonist ivuxolimab in advanced cancers. Here immunoSEQ multiplex PCR was the method, and the copy in TCRdb shows in-frame clones only, minus some. The sample consists of fewer than 110,000 clones, roughly 90% of them appearing once. The sequencing used CD4+ or CD8+ T cells sorted from blood, collected in a trial of the OX40 agonist ivuxolimab. The receptor set was obtained from an adult with an advanced solid tumor such as melanoma, head and neck, liver or kidney cancer. Both conserved end residues are trimmed from each CDR3. Fields, in order: V gene, clone size, CDR3 protein. Clone size is stated in some rows and not others, as once, few, many or a class when expanded.

TRBV28 - ASSFGPIGGVEKLF
TRBV10-3 - AISSQLALSYNEQF
TRBV25-1 once ASSDWAEQY
TRBV7-2 few ASSLASQPQH
TRBV11-3 - ASSLDATGLRNTEAF
TRBV7-2 - ASSWTGGANQPQH
TRBV30 - AWSRGQGTDTQY
TRBV19 - ASSILYSNQPQH
TRBV6-1 - ASSETDLPNYGYT
TRBV28 - ASSRGVNYGYT
TRBV7-9 - ASSLLLTSNEKLF
TRBV7-2 - ASSLDWPDTQY
TRBV19 - ASSIDQTVSYEQY
TRBV14 - ASSQTGSGDTQY
TRBV7-6 - ASSSQGSVNEKLF
TRBV2 - ASRASGGYNEQF
TRBV6-6 - ASSQQGARQY
TRBV5-5 - ASSSRGGTDTQY
TRBV18 once ASSPPDAGYT
TRBV6-1 - ATIATTLANYGYT
TRBV29-1 - SVSAGGTTDTQY
TRBV9 - ASSVRAEWANEQF
TRBV5-1 - ASSLAAAARSYEQY
TRBV12-5 - ASGLVLRWGASNQPQH
TRBV30 - AWSVPDYRANGYT
TRBV28 - ASSLYWDSVGGETQY
TRBV7-3 - ASSLAGGPYNEQF
TRBV7-2 - ASSLPPGELF
TRBV12-5 - ASGLGAGTETQY
TRBV2 - ASSDEKLF
TRBV5-4 - ASSFWGAETQY
TRBV2 - ASSSTSFGRQTSND
TRBV6-5 - ASSYSTGVSSPLH
TRBV18 - ASSLPGRKSSYEQY
TRBV27 - ASSLGVRRASPAGTNEKLF
TRBV5-1 - ASSLEGSHYTQY
TRBV7-2 - ASRKGAPGKPQH
TRBV28 - ASSLKQEAYEQY
TRBV2 - ASRVNNSPLH
TRBV6-1 - ASSEGIGTVANYGYT
TRBV7-8 - ASSPWTGLGEQY
TRBV7-6 - ASSLRGGQTNQPQH
TRBV30 - AWSVLSGADTQY
TRBV6-5 - ASSQDRDDTQY
TRBV9 - ASSGSGSSYNEQF
TRBV18 - ASSPSPGTANEKLF
TRBV5-6 - ASSLRFRNQPQH
TRBV25-1 - ASSPDTVQETQY
TRBV10-3 once AISVRELNTEAF